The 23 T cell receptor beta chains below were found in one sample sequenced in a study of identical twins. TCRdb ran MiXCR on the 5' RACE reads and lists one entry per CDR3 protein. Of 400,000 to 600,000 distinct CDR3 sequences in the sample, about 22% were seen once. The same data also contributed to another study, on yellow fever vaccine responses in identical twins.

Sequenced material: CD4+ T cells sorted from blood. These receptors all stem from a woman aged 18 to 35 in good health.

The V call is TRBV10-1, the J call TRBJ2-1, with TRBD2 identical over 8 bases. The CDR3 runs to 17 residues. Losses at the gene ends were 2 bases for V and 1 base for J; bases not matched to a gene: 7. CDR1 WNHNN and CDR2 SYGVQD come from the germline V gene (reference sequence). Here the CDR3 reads CASSEGNSGSSYNEQFF. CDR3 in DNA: TGCGCCAGCAGTGAGGGGAACAGCGGGAGTTCCTACAATGAGCAGTTCTTC.

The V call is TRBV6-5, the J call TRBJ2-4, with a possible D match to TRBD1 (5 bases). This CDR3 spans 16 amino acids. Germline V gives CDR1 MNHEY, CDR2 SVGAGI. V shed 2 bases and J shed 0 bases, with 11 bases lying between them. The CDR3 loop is CASSYLGQLAKNIQYF. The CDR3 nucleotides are TGTGCCAGCAGTTACCTGGGGCAGCTAGCCAAAAACATTCAGTACTTC.

CDR3 protein: CASGLVRGSPSTDTQYF. CDR3 DNA sequence: TGTGCTAGTGGTTTGGTACGGGGGAGCCCTTCCACAGATACGCAGTATTTT. This chain connects TRBV12-5 to TRBJ2-3, with TRBD2 as a possible D gene (6 bases). Germline CDR1 and CDR2: LGHNT and FRNRAP. The CDR3 covers 17 residues. Trimming pared 0 bases from V and 2 bases from J, leaving 15 bases between.

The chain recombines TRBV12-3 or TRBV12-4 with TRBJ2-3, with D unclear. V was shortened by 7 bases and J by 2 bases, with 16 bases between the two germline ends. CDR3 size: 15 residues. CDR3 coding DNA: TGTGCCAGCACCCTAAGACTGGGAAACACAGATACGCAGTATTTT. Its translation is CASTLRLGNTDTQYF.

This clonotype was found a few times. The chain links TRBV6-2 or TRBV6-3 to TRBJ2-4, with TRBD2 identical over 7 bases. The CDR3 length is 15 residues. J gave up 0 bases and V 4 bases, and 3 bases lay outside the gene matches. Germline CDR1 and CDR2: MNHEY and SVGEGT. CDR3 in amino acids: CASSSLAVAKNIQYF. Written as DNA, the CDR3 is TGTGCCAGCAGTTCTCTAGCGGTAGCCAAAAACATTCAGTACTTC.

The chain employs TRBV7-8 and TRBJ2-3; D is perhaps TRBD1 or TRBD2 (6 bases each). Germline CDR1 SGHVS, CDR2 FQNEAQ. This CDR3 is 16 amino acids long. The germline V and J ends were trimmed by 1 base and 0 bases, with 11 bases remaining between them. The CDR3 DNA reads TGTGCCAGCAGCTTAGGAGGGGGGCTCAGCACAGATACGCAGTATTTT. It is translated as CASSLGGGLSTDTQYF.

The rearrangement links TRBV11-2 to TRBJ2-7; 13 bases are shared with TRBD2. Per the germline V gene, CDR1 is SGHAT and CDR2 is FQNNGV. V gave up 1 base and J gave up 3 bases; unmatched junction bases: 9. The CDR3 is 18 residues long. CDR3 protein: CASSLGRTSGSQGYEQYF. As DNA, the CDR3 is TGTGCCAGCAGCTTAGGACGGACTAGCGGGAGTCAAGGCTACGAGCAGTACTTC.

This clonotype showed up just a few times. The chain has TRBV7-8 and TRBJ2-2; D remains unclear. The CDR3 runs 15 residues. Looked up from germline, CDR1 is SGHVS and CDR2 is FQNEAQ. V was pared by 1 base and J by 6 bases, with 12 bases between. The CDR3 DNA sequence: TGTGCCAGCAGCTTAGGACCCGTTCGGGCCGGGGAGCTGTTTTTT. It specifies CASSLGPVRAGELFF.

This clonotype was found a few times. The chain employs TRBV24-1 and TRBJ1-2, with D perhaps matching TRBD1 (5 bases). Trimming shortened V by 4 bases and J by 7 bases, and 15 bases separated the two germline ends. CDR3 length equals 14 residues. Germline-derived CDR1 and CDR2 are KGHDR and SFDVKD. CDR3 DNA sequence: TGTGCCACCAGTGACGAGGGGCTCACTTCTGGCTACACCTTC. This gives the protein CATSDEGLTSGYTF.

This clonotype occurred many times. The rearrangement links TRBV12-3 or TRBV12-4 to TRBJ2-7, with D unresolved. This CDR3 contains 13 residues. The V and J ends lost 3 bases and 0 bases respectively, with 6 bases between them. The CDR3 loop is CASSFGSSYEQYF. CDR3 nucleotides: TGTGCCAGCAGTTTCGGCAGCTCCTACGAGCAGTACTTC.

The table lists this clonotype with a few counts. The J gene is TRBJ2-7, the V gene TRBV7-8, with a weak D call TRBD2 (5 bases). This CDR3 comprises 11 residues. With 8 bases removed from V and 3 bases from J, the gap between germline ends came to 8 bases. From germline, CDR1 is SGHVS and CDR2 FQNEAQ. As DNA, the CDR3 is TGTGCCAGCGGAAGCGGCTACGAGCAGTACTTC. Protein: CASGSGYEQYF.

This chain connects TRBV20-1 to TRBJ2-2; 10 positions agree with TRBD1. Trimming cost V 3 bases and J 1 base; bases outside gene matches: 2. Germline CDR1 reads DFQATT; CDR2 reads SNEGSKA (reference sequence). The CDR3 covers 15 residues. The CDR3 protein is CSARTGGENTGELFF. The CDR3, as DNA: TGCAGTGCTAGGACAGGGGGCGAGAACACCGGGGAGCTGTTTTTT.

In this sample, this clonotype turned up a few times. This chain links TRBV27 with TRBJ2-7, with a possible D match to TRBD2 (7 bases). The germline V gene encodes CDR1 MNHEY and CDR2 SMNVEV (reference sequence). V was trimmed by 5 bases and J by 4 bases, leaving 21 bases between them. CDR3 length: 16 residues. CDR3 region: CASSPRGGRDRYEQYF. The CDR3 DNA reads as TGTGCCAGCAGTCCGAGGGGGGGCCGAGACAGATACGAGCAGTACTTC.

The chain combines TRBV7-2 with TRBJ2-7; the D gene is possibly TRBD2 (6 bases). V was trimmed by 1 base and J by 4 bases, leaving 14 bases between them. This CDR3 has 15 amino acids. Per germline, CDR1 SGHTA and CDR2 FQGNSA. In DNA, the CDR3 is TGTGCCAGCAGCTTAGGGGGTAGCGGAGGGTACGAGCAGTACTTC. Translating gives CASSLGGSGGYEQYF.

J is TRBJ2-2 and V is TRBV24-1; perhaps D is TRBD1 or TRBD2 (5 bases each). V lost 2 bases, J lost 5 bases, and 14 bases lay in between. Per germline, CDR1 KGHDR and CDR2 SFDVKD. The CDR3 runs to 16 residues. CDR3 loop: CATSDWDGMGTGELFF. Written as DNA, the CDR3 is TGTGCCACCAGTGATTGGGACGGTATGGGAACCGGGGAGCTGTTTTTT.

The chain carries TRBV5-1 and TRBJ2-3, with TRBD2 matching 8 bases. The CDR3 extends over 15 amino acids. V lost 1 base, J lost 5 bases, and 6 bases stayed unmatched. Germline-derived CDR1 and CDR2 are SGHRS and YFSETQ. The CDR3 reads CASSLTGRAVDTQYF. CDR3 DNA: TGCGCCAGCAGCTTGACCGGGAGGGCGGTAGATACGCAGTATTTT. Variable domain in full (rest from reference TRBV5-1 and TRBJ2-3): KAGVTQTPRYLIKTRGQQVTLSCSPISGHRSVSWYQQTPGQGLQFLFEYFSETQRNKGNFPGRFSGRQFSNSRSEMNVSTLELGDSALYLCASSLTGRAVDTQYFGPGTRLTVL.

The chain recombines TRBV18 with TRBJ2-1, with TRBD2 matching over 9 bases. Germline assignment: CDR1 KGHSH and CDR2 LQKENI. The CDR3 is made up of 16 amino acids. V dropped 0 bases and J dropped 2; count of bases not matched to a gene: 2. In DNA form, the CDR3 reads TGTGCCAGCTCACCACCGTTAGCGGGAGCCTACAATGAGCAGTTCTTC. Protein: CASSPPLAGAYNEQFF.

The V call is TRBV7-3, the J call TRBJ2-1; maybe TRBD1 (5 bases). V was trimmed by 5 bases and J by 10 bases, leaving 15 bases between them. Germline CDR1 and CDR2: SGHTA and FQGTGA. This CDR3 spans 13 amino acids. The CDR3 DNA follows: TGTGCCAGCAGCCCATTAGGGGCGGTGGAGCAGTTCTTC. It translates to CASSPLGAVEQFF.

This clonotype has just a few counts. The DNA for the CDR3 is TGCAGTAGTCGTGGGGGTCGTAACACTGAAGCTTTCTTT. Protein product: CSSRGGRNTEAFF. This chain uses TRBV20-1 with TRBJ1-1; possibly TRBD1 for D (5 bases). CDR3 length: 13 amino acids. The germline V gene has CDR1 DFQATT and CDR2 SNEGSKA (reference sequence). Trimming took off 8 bases at V and 2 bases at J, with 15 bases between the two ends.

The CDR3 DNA is TGCAGTGCTAGAGAGGATCTATTAAGAGGGGGGGATACGCAGTATTTT. It specifies CSAREDLLRGGDTQYF. The chain is built from TRBV20-1 and TRBJ2-3; either TRBD1 or TRBD2 may fit D (6 bases each). Germline CDR1 and CDR2: DFQATT and SNEGSKA (reference sequence). The CDR3 contains 16 residues. The ends were cut back, 0 bases at V and 6 bases at J, with 19 bases in the middle.

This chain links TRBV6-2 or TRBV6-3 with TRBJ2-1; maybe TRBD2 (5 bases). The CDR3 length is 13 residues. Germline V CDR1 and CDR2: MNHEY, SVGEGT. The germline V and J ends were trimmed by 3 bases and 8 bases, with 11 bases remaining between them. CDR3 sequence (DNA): TGTGCCAGCAGTTATAACTTGAGGGATGAGCAGTTCTTC. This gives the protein CASSYNLRDEQFF.

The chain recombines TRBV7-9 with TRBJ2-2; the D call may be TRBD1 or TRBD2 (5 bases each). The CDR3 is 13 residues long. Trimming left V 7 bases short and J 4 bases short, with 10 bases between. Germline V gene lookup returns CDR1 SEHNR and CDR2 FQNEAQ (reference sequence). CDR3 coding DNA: TGTGCCAGCATCATCGGGACCACCGGGGAGCTGTTTTTT. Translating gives CASIIGTTGELFF.

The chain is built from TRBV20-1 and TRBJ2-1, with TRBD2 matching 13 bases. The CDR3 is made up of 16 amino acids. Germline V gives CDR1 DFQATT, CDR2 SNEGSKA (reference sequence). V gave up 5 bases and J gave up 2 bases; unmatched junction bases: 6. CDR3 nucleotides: TGCAGTGCTTTAGGACTAGCGGGAGTAGCCTACAATGAGCAGTTCTTC. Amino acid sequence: CSALGLAGVAYNEQFF.